The rows below give T cell receptor beta chains drawn from one sample of a study of early T cells in non-severe SARS-CoV-2 infection. From the 5' RACE reads, TCRdb called clonotypes with MiXCR, one entry per CDR3 protein. There are about 83,000 distinct CDR3 sequences in the sample; around an eighth occur only once, and more than 6.5% lies in the top ten. What was sequenced was whole blood. Every receptor here comes from an adult who was a healthcare worker with PCR-confirmed SARS-CoV-2 infection or an uninfected control (not recorded which). Each CDR3 is given with its conserved first and last residue. The D gene is left open where the match is weak. The size of a clone is reported for some rows only, either as once, few or many, or as a class for expanded clones.

J | V | D | size | CDR3 | DNA
TRBJ1-6 | TRBV7-2 | NA | NA | CASSLESNSPLHF | TGTGCCAGCAGTTTAGAGAGTAATTCACCCCTCCACTTT
TRBJ2-7 | TRBV5-6 | TRBD2 | NA | CASSLVVAPLSAGESHEQYF | TGTGCCAGCAGCTTGGTCGTGGCCCCTCTATCAGCGGGAGAGTCCCACGAGCAGTACTTC
TRBJ2-2 | TRBV7-6 | NA | many | CASSLNRELFF | TGTGCCAGCAGTCTCAACAGGGAGCTGTTTTTT
TRBJ2-1 | TRBV18 | TRBD1 | many | CASSPTGGEQFF | TGTGCCAGCTCTCCGACAGGGGGTGAGCAGTTCTTC
TRBJ2-3 | TRBV27 | TRBD2 | NA | CASSLSFPLAVGSTDTQYF | TGTGCCAGCAGTTTATCCTTCCCCCTAGCGGTAGGCAGCACAGATACGCAGTATTTT
TRBJ2-1 | TRBV19 | TRBD2 | many | CASSIWSGSMNEQFF | TGTGCCAGTAGTATATGGAGCGGGAGTATGAATGAGCAGTTCTTC
TRBJ2-3 | TRBV4-1 | TRBD2 | many | CASSPYVLADTDTQYF | TGCGCCAGCAGCCCCTACGTACTAGCGGATACAGATACGCAGTATTTT
TRBJ2-1 | TRBV12-3/TRBV12-4 | TRBD2 | many | CASSPPPKWREGQNEQFF | TGTGCCAGCAGTCCCCCGCCCAAATGGCGGGAGGGCCAGAATGAGCAGTTCTTC
TRBJ2-1 | TRBV19 | NA | few | CASSPGPLYNEQFF | TGTGCCAGTAGTCCCGGGCCTCTCTACAATGAGCAGTTCTTC
TRBJ2-1 | TRBV6-5 | TRBD2 | NA | CASSYSRLAGNNERFF | TGTGCCAGCAGTTACTCCCGACTAGCGGGGAACAATGAGCGGTTCTTC
TRBJ1-4 | TRBV7-2 | NA | NA | CASRDPKKLFF | TGTGCCAGCAGAGATCCTAAAAAACTGTTTTTT
TRBJ2-3 | TRBV29-1 | TRBD1 | few | CSVLPLRTGSTDTQYF | TGCAGCGTCTTACCTCTTCGGACAGGGAGCACAGATACGCAGTATTTT
TRBJ2-3 | TRBV7-2 | TRBD2 | many | CASSLGLAGGDTQYF | TGTGCCAGCAGCTTAGGGCTAGCGGGAGGAGATACGCAGTATTTT
TRBJ2-4 | TRBV29-1 | TRBD1 | many | CSVGTGAAQYF | TGCAGCGTTGGGACAGGGGCCGCTCAGTACTTC
TRBJ1-4 | TRBV7-9 | NA | few | CASSPYGSTNEKLFF | TGTGCCAGCAGCCCCTATGGGTCCACTAATGAAAAACTGTTTTTT
TRBJ2-4 | TRBV12-3/TRBV12-4 | TRBD2 | few | CASRESGRRDRNIQYF | TGTGCCAGCCGGGAGAGCGGGAGAAGGGACCGGAACATTCAGTACTTC
TRBJ2-3 | TRBV29-1 | NA | few | CSTNTDTQYF | TGCTCCACTAATACAGATACGCAGTATTTT
TRBJ2-2 | TRBV7-9 | TRBD1 | NA | CASSSTGTGGSGELFF | TGTGCCAGCAGTTCAACCGGGACAGGGGGTTCCGGGGAGCTGTTTTTT
TRBJ1-1 | TRBV27 | TRBD1 | NA | CATRGQIMNTEAFF | TGTGCCACCAGGGGACAGATCATGAACACTGAAGCTTTCTTT
TRBJ2-7 | TRBV12-3/TRBV12-4 | TRBD2 | NA | CASSSGRTTYEQYF | TGTGCCAGCAGTAGCGGGAGGACCACCTACGAGCAGTACTTC
TRBJ2-3 | TRBV7-3 | TRBD2 | many | CASSLQGLAGGSDTQYF | TGTGCCAGCAGCTTACAAGGGCTAGCGGGAGGTTCAGATACGCAGTATTTT
TRBJ2-5 | TRBV19 | TRBD1 | NA | CASSKGAVAETQYF | TGTGCCAGTAGTAAGGGGGCAGTGGCGGAGACCCAGTACTTC
TRBJ1-6 | TRBV5-6 | NA | many | CASSFGTRDSPLHF | TGTGCCAGCAGCTTTGGGACAAGAGATTCACCCCTCCACTTT
TRBJ2-1 | TRBV6-6 | TRBD2 | few | CASSGTGTSGSGSYNEQFF | TGTGCCAGCAGCGGGACCGGGACTAGCGGGAGCGGTTCCTACAATGAGCAGTTCTTC
TRBJ2-7 | TRBV10-3 | NA | few | CAISDFPREQYF | TGTGCCATCAGTGACTTCCCTAGGGAGCAGTACTTC
TRBJ1-1 | TRBV3-1 | NA | few | CASSQAGRGAEAFF | TGTGCCAGCAGCCAAGCGGGTAGGGGCGCTGAAGCTTTCTTT
TRBJ2-1 | TRBV9 | TRBD2 | few | CASSSWTSVNEQFF | TGTGCCAGCAGCTCCTGGACTAGTGTCAATGAGCAGTTCTTC